The 7 T cell receptor beta chains below come from one sample, sequenced in a study of blood T cells in healthy people across ages. Combining a sample-barcoded 5' primer with a J-beta primer mix, a second PCR ran for roughly 7 to 12 cycles. TCRdb re-analysed the 5' RACE reads in MiXCR, keeping a single row per CDR3 protein. The sample has under 1 million distinct CDR3 sequences; 44% are singletons. Material: blood. The receptors were sampled from a man aged 55 to 70 in good health.

This clonotype was seen only a few times. The V and J genes are TRBV4-3 and TRBJ2-4; TRBD1 is a possible D gene (6 bases). The CDR3 has 15 amino acids. Germline values: CDR1 LGHNA, CDR2 YSLEER. The V end was cut by 0 bases, the J end by 13 bases, with 19 bases between. The CDR3 sequence: CASSQEEQGRGEQYF. CDR3 bases: TGCGCCAGCAGCCAAGAGGAACAGGGAAGAGGGGAGCAGTACTTC.

This chain links TRBV6-2 or TRBV6-3 with TRBJ2-1; 13 nucleotides agree with TRBD2. This CDR3 has 15 residues. Losses at the gene ends were 2 bases for V and 12 bases for J; bases not matched to a gene: 7. Germline V lookup: CDR1 MNHEY, CDR2 SVGEGT. The CDR3 DNA follows: TGTGCCAGCAGTTACGGACTAGCGGGGGCCATGCGGCAGTTCTTC. This translates into CASSYGLAGAMRQFF.

V gene TRBV20-1 combines with J gene TRBJ2-5; 10 bases align to TRBD1. The germline V gene has CDR1 DFQATT and CDR2 SNEGSKA (reference sequence). The CDR3 runs 15 residues. V lost 6 bases and J lost 2; bases outside the gene matches: 9. CDR3 coding DNA: TGCAGTGCGCCTAGACAGGGGGCCGGGCAAGAGACCCAGTACTTC. Amino acid sequence: CSAPRQGAGQETQYF.

The gene calls are TRBV7-9 and TRBJ2-2, with 10 bases fitting TRBD1. Per the germline V gene, CDR1 is SEHNR and CDR2 is FQNEAQ (reference sequence). CDR3 size: 16 residues. J lost 4 bases, V lost 4 bases, and 6 bases had no gene match. The CDR3, as DNA: TGTGCCAGCAGCTCCACCGGGACAGGGGCCACCGGGGAGCTGTTTTTT. This gives the protein CASSSTGTGATGELFF. The variable domain in full, completed from reference TRBV7-9 and TRBJ2-2, reads DTGVSQNPRHKITKRGQNVTFRCDPISEHNRLYWYRQTLGQGPEFLTYFQNEAQLEKSRLLSDRFSAERPKGSFSTLEIQRTEQGDSAMYLCASSSTGTGATGELFFGEGSRLTVL.

This clonotype was seen once. V gene TRBV24-1 combines with J gene TRBJ2-3, with D perhaps TRBD1 or TRBD2 (5 bases each). Trimming shortened V by 4 bases and J by 6 bases, and 10 bases separated the two germline ends. This CDR3 spans 13 amino acids. Germline CDR1 reads KGHDR; CDR2 reads SFDVKD. CDR3 loop: CATSETEGDTQYF. The DNA of the CDR3 is TGTGCCACCAGTGAGACAGAGGGGGATACGCAGTATTTT.

This clonotype was seen more than once but under ten times. The chain couples TRBV9 to TRBJ2-1; D is perhaps TRBD1 (5 bases). This CDR3 is 15 amino acids long. CDR1 is SGDLS, CDR2 YYNGEE, per germline. Trimming removed 0 bases at V and 2 bases at J, with 9 bases between. The CDR3 DNA follows: TGTGCCAGCAGCGTAGAAGGGGATACCTACAATGAGCAGTTCTTC. Its translation: CASSVEGDTYNEQFF.

V gene TRBV6-2 or TRBV6-3 combines with J gene TRBJ2-6; no clear D. Looked up from germline, CDR1 is MNHEY and CDR2 is SVGEGT. V was trimmed by 5 bases and J by 0 bases, leaving 8 bases between them. This CDR3 contains 15 residues. CDR3 nucleotide sequence: TGTGCCAGCAGTGCATTCCGCTCTGGGGCCAACGTCCTGACTTTC. Protein product: CASSAFRSGANVLTF.